This T cell receptor (beta chain) was sequenced in a study of metastatic and nonmetastatic thyroid tumors. This clone was seen just once. Until they underwent thyroid surgery, no patient had received any treatment. The ends were cut back, 2 bases at V and 1 base at J, with 8 bases in the middle. There are 13 residues in the CDR3. The germline CDR1 and CDR2 sequences are DFQATT and SNEGSKA (reference sequence). With MiXCR, TCRdb reprocessed the PCR reads. This sample has more than 10,000 clones; less than 30% occur once, and the top ten carry more than 8%. Sequencing used tumor tissue. This TCR was recovered from a female donor with papillary thyroid cancer or a benign thyroid nodule (not recorded which). Some clones in this sample may be carry-over from other donors' samples. The rearrangement links TRBV20-1 to TRBJ1-1, with TRBD1 as a possible D gene (6 bases). The CDR3 nucleotides read TGCAGTGCTAGATCGACAGGGAACACTGAAGCTTTCTTT. It translates to CSARSTGNTEAFF.